This TCR beta chain is drawn from a study of blood T cell repertoires in COVID-19. Sequenced by immunoSEQ multiplex PCR; TCRdb stores in-frame clones only, minus some. The table has about 88,000 clones, about 88% seen once. V gave up 0 bases and J gave up 13 bases, with 10 bases separating them. Looked up from germline, CDR1 is ENHRY and CDR2 is SYGVKD. CDR3 size: 11 residues. The genes are TRBV10-3 and TRBJ2-7; a possible D gene is TRBD2 (5 bases). Source material: peripheral blood. The TCR originated in an elderly woman with acute or convalescent COVID-19. In DNA form, the CDR3 reads TGTGCCATCAGTGAGTCTGGACTTGCTTACTTC. This translates into CAISESGLAYF.